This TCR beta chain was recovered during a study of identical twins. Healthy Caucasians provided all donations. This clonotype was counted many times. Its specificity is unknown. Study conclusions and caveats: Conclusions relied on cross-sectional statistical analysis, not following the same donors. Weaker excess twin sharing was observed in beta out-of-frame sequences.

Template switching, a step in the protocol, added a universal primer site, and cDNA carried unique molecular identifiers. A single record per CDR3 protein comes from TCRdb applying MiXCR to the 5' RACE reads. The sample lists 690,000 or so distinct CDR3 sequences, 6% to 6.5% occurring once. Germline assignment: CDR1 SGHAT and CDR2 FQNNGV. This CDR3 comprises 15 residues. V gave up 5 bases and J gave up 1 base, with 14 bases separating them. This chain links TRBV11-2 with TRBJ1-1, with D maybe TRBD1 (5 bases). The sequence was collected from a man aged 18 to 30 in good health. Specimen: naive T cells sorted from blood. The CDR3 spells CASSPRDGKNTEAFF. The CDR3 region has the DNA TGTGCCAGCAGCCCTCGGGACGGCAAGAACACTGAAGCTTTCTTT.